This is a list of T cell receptor beta chains from one sample in a study of blood T cell repertoires in COVID-19. Some clones are missing from TCRdb's copy, which holds only in-frame ones; the method was immunoSEQ multiplex PCR. The repertoire holds about 300,000 clones, with roughly 90% as singletons. The sequenced sample consisted of PBMCs or T cells enriched from blood (not recorded which). The receptors stem from a woman aged 35 to 49 who had recovered from COVID-19. The conserved cysteine and the conserved F or W are not part of the CDR3 here.

J gene,V gene,CDR3 protein
TRBJ2-1,TRBV13,ASSAGTSGPYNEQF
TRBJ2-5,TRBV5-1,ASSSTTSGGETQY
TRBJ2-7,TRBV5-6,ASSLMVRSYEQY
TRBJ2-1,TRBV3-1/TRBV3-2,ASSLVNEQF
TRBJ1-4,TRBV4-2,ASSAAVSNEKLF
TRBJ1-2,TRBV15,ATSSPGQGNYGYT
TRBJ1-3,TRBV5-4,ASSAGIGDTIY
TRBJ1-1,TRBV7-6,ASSFLSGVVTEAF
TRBJ1-1,TRBV2,ASRKEQGANTEAF
TRBJ1-4,TRBV9,ASSVGNRGQINEKLF
TRBJ1-1,TRBV27,ASRRTGNTEAF
TRBJ1-4,TRBV10-3,AISEDGYEKLF
TRBJ1-5,TRBV19,ASSKTGGNQPQH
TRBJ1-2,TRBV27,ASSARPRSEGGYT
TRBJ2-1,TRBV2,ASTSSRGGQF
TRBJ2-1,TRBV6-4,ASSELAGVSFGQF
TRBJ2-7,TRBV14,ASSVAGGRASEQY
TRBJ1-5,TRBV19,ASTQTGLGSNQPQH
TRBJ2-5,TRBV7-7,ASSPATGPLGTQY
TRBJ2-7,TRBV30,AWSGGGEQY
TRBJ2-6,TRBV5-5,ASSWDTGANVLT
TRBJ2-3,TRBV3-1/TRBV3-2,ASSQGERIRTDTQY
TRBJ1-6,TRBV9,ASSVGQFNSPLH
TRBJ2-1,TRBV30,AWSFSVWEQF
TRBJ2-3,TRBV6-2/TRBV6-3,ASSTPPSGRFTDTQY
TRBJ2-3,TRBV7-2,ASSLGGGRPSTDTQY
TRBJ2-5,TRBV27,ASSWKRGQETQY
TRBJ2-3,TRBV19,ASSPQGFADTQY
TRBJ1-2,TRBV7-9,ASSLSNRGIYGYT
TRBJ2-4,TRBV30,AWGLAGGLGKNIQY
TRBJ2-3,TRBV19,ASSMGLAGGQGDTQY
TRBJ2-5,TRBV2,ASSAGLAVETQY
TRBJ1-1,TRBV19,ASSFRGGTNTEAF
TRBJ2-2,TRBV7-8,ASSGDSPNTGELF
TRBJ1-3,TRBV7-9,ASSLGRQRTNTIY
TRBJ2-1,TRBV27,ASSTDSSGKNLEQF